This TCR beta chain is drawn from a study of memory B cells and T cells in multiple sclerosis. After stimulus-free culture, autoproliferating CFSE-dim and non-proliferating CFSE-high T cells were sequenced separately. About 50 million CFSE-labeled PBMCs were cultured 7 days unstimulated, then replicate wells were pooled. Without exogenous stimuli, approximately 0.46 uM CFSE-labeled PBMCs were cultured serum-free. Trimming cost V 6 bases and J 2 bases; bases outside gene matches: 5. Germline V lookup: CDR1 MNHEY, CDR2 SVGAGI. The CDR3 runs 14 residues. This clone was seen a few times. Its antigen is currently unknown. Some clones are missing from TCRdb's copy, which holds only in-frame ones; the method was immunoSEQ multiplex PCR. The sample has 9,500 to 15,000 clones, roughly 86% seen once.

The receptor comes from a human donor with multiple sclerosis. The chain carries TRBV6-5 and TRBJ1-2, with 8 bases fitting TRBD1. Input material: PBMCs from blood kept in culture. The CDR3 loop is CASSRQGPNYGYTF. The CDR3 nucleotides are TGTGCCAGCAGCCGACAGGGGCCCAACTATGGCTACACCTTC.